The 29 T cell receptor beta chains below all came from one sample that was sequenced in a study of T cell responses to AZD1222 COVID-19 vaccine. Measured with immunoSEQ multiplex PCR; TCRdb has only the in-frame clones, and not every one. The table lists about 120,000 clones, around nine tenths of them singletons, with 12% in the top ten. This sample comprised peripheral blood, obtained on day 0 of AZD1222 vaccination. The receptors come from an adult in good health.

The chain employs TRBV5-8 and TRBJ1-2; TRBD1 might be the D (6 bases). CDR1 SGHTS and CDR2 YDEGEE come from the germline V gene. With 4 bases removed from V and 7 bases from J, the gap between germline ends came to 11 bases. This CDR3 contains 12 residues. CDR3 in amino acids: CASSLGQLGYTF. In DNA, the CDR3 is TGTGCCAGCAGCCTTGGACAGCTTGGCTACACCTTC.

The rearrangement uses TRBV14 and TRBJ1-1; possible D gene TRBD1, 6 bases. Germline values: CDR1 SGHDN, CDR2 FVKESK. The CDR3 spans 13 residues. Trimming pared 7 bases from V and 1 base from J, leaving 10 bases between. The CDR3 nucleotides are TGTGCCAGCACCACAGGGTGGAACACTGAAGCTTTCTTT. Protein sequence: CASTTGWNTEAFF.

The chain recombines TRBV24-1 with TRBJ2-2; D is unclear. The CDR3 is made up of 14 amino acids. Germline V CDR1 and CDR2: KGHDR, SFDVKD. The germline V and J ends were trimmed by 2 bases and 4 bases, with 7 bases remaining between them. The CDR3 protein is CATSDYFTTGELFF. The CDR3 nucleotides are TGTGCCACCAGTGATTACTTCACCACCGGGGAGCTGTTTTTT.

The V call is TRBV19, the J call TRBJ2-6; D tentatively fits TRBD1 or TRBD2 (5 bases each). The germline gives CDR1 LNHDA, CDR2 SQIVND (reference sequence). The germline V and J ends were trimmed by 3 bases and 2 bases, with 17 bases remaining between them. The CDR3 is made up of 18 amino acids. CDR3 sequence (DNA): TGTGCCAGTAGTATTATCGGAACCAGGGAGCCTGGGGCCAACGTCCTGACTTTC. This encodes CASSIIGTREPGANVLTF.

The chain joins TRBV7-2 to TRBJ2-1; TRBD1 matches at 9 bases. The V gene's germline CDR1 is SGHTA and CDR2 FQGNSA. The junction had 9 bases not matched to a gene; V was cut back by 0 bases and J by 6 bases. This CDR3 spans 17 amino acids. The CDR3 DNA reads TGTGCCAGCAGCTTAGCCGGACAGGGGTCCCGGGGCAATGAGCAGTTCTTC. It encodes CASSLAGQGSRGNEQFF.

V is TRBV5-1 and J is TRBJ2-2; D gene ambiguous. The CDR3 extends over 11 amino acids. V lost 5 bases and J 4 bases, leaving 3 bases between the germline ends. CDR1 is SGHRS and CDR2 is YFSETQ in the germline V gene. The CDR3 loop reads CASRLTGELFF. The CDR3 nucleotides read TGCGCCAGCAGACTCACCGGGGAGCTGTTTTTT.

This clone was seen only a few times. The genes are TRBV6-5 and TRBJ1-3; no clear D gene. Looked up from germline, CDR1 is MNHEY and CDR2 is SVGAGI. The CDR3 is made up of 15 amino acids. The V end lost 6 bases, the J end lost 0 bases, and 12 bases lay between the germline ends. CDR3 sequence: CASRVTGVSGNTIYF. In DNA, the CDR3 is TGTGCCAGCAGGGTGACGGGAGTCTCTGGAAACACCATATATTTT.

The rearrangement uses TRBV6-2 or TRBV6-3 and TRBJ2-4, with D perhaps matching TRBD1 (5 bases). The CDR3 loop spans 14 amino acids. Germline-derived CDR1 and CDR2 are MNHEY and SVGEGT. The V and J ends lost 4 bases and 9 bases respectively, with 16 bases between them. Written as DNA, the CDR3 is TGTGCCAGCAGTTCGCCGGCCAGGGTGGGCATTCAGTACTTC. Amino acids: CASSSPARVGIQYF.

V is TRBV6-6 and J is TRBJ1-2; 7 bases align to TRBD1. The CDR3 is 12 residues long. Germline trimming cut 4 bases from V and 8 bases from J; bases unmatched to any gene: 4. CDR1 is MNHNY and CDR2 is SVGAGI in the germline V gene (reference sequence). CDR3: CASSSPGGGYTF. DNA for the CDR3: TGTGCCAGCAGTTCCCCAGGGGGAGGCTACACCTTC.

The chain employs TRBV5-1 and TRBJ2-7; 9 nucleotides align to TRBD1. The ends lost 4 bases at V and 3 bases at J; junction bases unmatched: 8. Germline assignment: CDR1 SGHRS and CDR2 YFSETQ. This CDR3 region has 15 residues. In DNA, the CDR3 is TGCGCCAGCAGCACCTCGACAGGGGGACTCTACGAGCAGTACTTC. Protein product: CASSTSTGGLYEQYF.

This chain connects TRBV9 to TRBJ2-1; 10 positions agree with TRBD2. From germline, CDR1 is SGDLS and CDR2 YYNGEE. Trimming took 3 bases from V and 9 from J; bases not matched to a gene: 9. The CDR3 loop spans 15 amino acids. CDR3 protein: CASSGTSGASGEQFF. In DNA, the CDR3 is TGTGCCAGCAGCGGGACTAGCGGAGCCAGTGGTGAGCAGTTCTTC. The full variable domain, with the rest looked up from reference TRBV9 and TRBJ2-1, is DSGVTQTPKHLITATGQRVTLRCSPRSGDLSVYWYQQSLDQGLQFLIQYYNGEERAKGNILERFSAQQFPDLHSELNLSSLELGDSALYFCASSGTSGASGEQFFGPGTRLTVL.

V gene TRBV5-5 combines with J gene TRBJ2-7, with D possibly TRBD1 on 6 matching bases. Germline CDR1 SGHKS, CDR2 YYEKEE (reference sequence). CDR3 length: 12 amino acids. Trimming removed 3 bases at V and 2 bases at J, with 6 bases between. CDR3 in amino acids: CASSWDTYEQYF. CDR3 bases: TGTGCCAGCAGCTGGGACACCTACGAGCAGTACTTC.

CDR3 in DNA: TGTGCCACCAGCAGAGGTGGAGGGGACCAAGAGACCCAGTACTTC. This translates into CATSRGGGDQETQYF. V is TRBV15 and J is TRBJ2-5; D perhaps matches TRBD2 (6 bases). The CDR3 runs to 15 residues. V was shortened by 1 base and J by 0 bases, with 9 bases between the two germline ends. Per germline, CDR1 LNHNV and CDR2 YYDKDF (reference sequence).

The chain couples TRBV6-5 to TRBJ2-7; 9 bases map to TRBD2. Germline-derived CDR1 and CDR2 are MNHEY and SVGAGI. The CDR3 has 15 amino acids. V was clipped by 9 bases and J by 2 bases; unmatched bases: 11. CDR3 region: CASFSGVAGAYEQYF. For the CDR3, the DNA is TGTGCCAGTTTCTCGGGGGTAGCGGGGGCCTACGAGCAGTACTTC.

V usage is TRBV5-1 and J usage is TRBJ2-1; 7 bases map to TRBD2. From germline, CDR1 is SGHRS and CDR2 YFSETQ. There are 15 residues in the CDR3. The J segment lost 3 bases and the V segment lost 0 bases, leaving 3 bases of the junction unmatched. The CDR3 region is CASSLGGEGYNEQFF. CDR3 nucleotides: TGCGCCAGCAGCTTGGGAGGGGAGGGCTACAATGAGCAGTTCTTC.

This clone appeared a single time. The chain combines TRBV27 with TRBJ2-7; D is perhaps TRBD2 (6 bases). The CDR3 has 11 residues. CDR1 MNHEY and CDR2 SMNVEV come from the germline V gene (reference sequence). V was cut by 6 bases and J by 6 bases, with 9 bases left in between. CDR3 sequence reads: CASSGGSEQYF. The CDR3 DNA follows: TGTGCCAGCAGCGGAGGGTCCGAGCAGTACTTC.

This chain joins TRBV5-6 and TRBJ1-4; TRBD1 agrees at 7 bases. The germline V gene has CDR1 SGHDT and CDR2 YYEEEE. V shed 2 bases and J 4 bases; nucleotides not matched to a gene: 5. The CDR3 runs to 15 residues. Here the CDR3 reads CASSLTDRVNEKLFF. The CDR3 coding sequence is TGTGCCAGCAGCTTAACCGACAGGGTTAATGAAAAACTGTTTTTT.

V and J are TRBV5-1 and TRBJ2-4; possibly TRBD2 for D (5 bases). The ends were cut back, 0 bases at V and 1 base at J, with 8 bases in the middle. The germline V gene encodes CDR1 SGHRS and CDR2 YFSETQ. The CDR3 has 15 amino acids. The DNA for the CDR3 is TGCGCCAGCAGCTTGGGGGGAGTCGCCAAAAACATTCAGTACTTC. It specifies CASSLGGVAKNIQYF.

The rearrangement uses TRBV28 and TRBJ2-1; D not resolved. V was shortened by 10 bases and J by 4 bases, with 8 bases between the two germline ends. Germline V gene data show CDR1 as MDHEN and CDR2 as SYDVKM. CDR3 length: 11 residues. CDR3 region: CATQGYNEQFF. Here the CDR3 DNA reads TGTGCCACCCAAGGTTACAATGAGCAGTTCTTC.

The chain carries TRBV24-1 and TRBJ2-7; the match to TRBD2 covers 9 bases. The CDR3 totals 18 residues. Germline lookup yields CDR1 KGHDR and CDR2 SFDVKD. The J segment lost 3 bases and the V segment lost 11 bases, leaving 22 bases of the junction unmatched. The CDR3 bases are TGTGCCAGGCCGGGACACAGACTAGCGGACCAACAGGGCTACGAGCAGTACTTC. This codes for CARPGHRLADQQGYEQYF.

This clone appeared a few times. The same CDR3 is also encoded by other DNA sequences in this sample. The chain couples TRBV30 to TRBJ1-5; no clear D gene. Trimming removed 5 bases at V and 0 bases at J, with 8 bases between. The germline V gene has CDR1 GTSNPN and CDR2 SVGIG (reference sequence). This CDR3 region has 13 residues. The CDR3 region has the DNA TGTGCCTGGGGAGAAGATAGCAATCAGCCCCAGCATTTT. Translated: CAWGEDSNQPQHF.

V gene TRBV24-1 combines with J gene TRBJ2-7; no clear D gene. There are 17 residues in the CDR3. Per germline, CDR1 KGHDR and CDR2 SFDVKD. V lost 4 bases, J lost 0 bases, and 18 bases lay in between. In nucleotides, the CDR3 is TGTGCCACCAGTGAATTGGACCAGGCGATTAGCTCCTACGAGCAGTACTTC. Its translation is CATSELDQAISSYEQYF.

As concerns this clone: The identical CDR3 is also encoded by other nucleotide sequences in the sample. V and J are TRBV4-3 and TRBJ2-1, with TRBD2 matching 8 bases. The trim removed 0 bases at V and 4 bases at J, leaving 5 bases unmatched. Germline CDR1 is LGHNA and CDR2 is YSLEER. This CDR3 comprises 16 residues. Here the CDR3 reads CASSQDRSGGYNEQFF. The CDR3 nucleotides read TGCGCCAGCAGCCAAGATCGGAGCGGGGGATACAATGAGCAGTTCTTC.

The J gene is TRBJ2-1, the V gene TRBV4-3, with 12 bases matching TRBD2. V gave up 1 base and J gave up 7 bases; unmatched junction bases: 2. The CDR3 has 15 residues. Germline CDR1 reads LGHNA; CDR2 reads YSLEER. The CDR3 reads CASSQASGRGNEQFF. CDR3 DNA sequence: TGCGCCAGCAGCCAAGCTAGCGGGAGGGGAAATGAGCAGTTCTTC.

This clone was seen once. This chain joins TRBV28 and TRBJ1-1; TRBD1 matches at 9 bases. V lost 10 bases, J lost 0 bases, and 9 bases stayed unmatched. This CDR3 region has 15 residues. The V gene's germline CDR1 is MDHEN and CDR2 SYDVKM. The CDR3 DNA follows: TGTGCCACGAAACAACAGGGGGCCTTGAACACTGAAGCTTTCTTT. Its protein product is CATKQQGALNTEAFF. The full variable domain, rest sourced from reference TRBV28 and TRBJ1-1, is DVKVTQSSRYLVKRTGEKVFLECVQDMDHENMFWYRQDPGLGLRLIYFSYDVKMKEKGDIPEGYSVSREKKERFSLILESASTNQTSMYLCATKQQGALNTEAFFGQGTRLTVV.

In this sample, this clone turned up a few times. The J gene is TRBJ1-3, the V gene TRBV9; D is ambiguous. Germline V lookup: CDR1 SGDLS, CDR2 YYNGEE. The length of the CDR3 is 13 residues. V was clipped by 6 bases and J by 4 bases, with 11 bases between them. The CDR3 region is CASTRTVGNTIYF. The CDR3 coding sequence is TGTGCCAGCACCCGGACGGTCGGAAACACCATATATTTT.

This clone was picked up one time. The rearrangement uses TRBV29-1 and TRBJ2-3, with TRBD1 matching 7 bases. Germline CDR1 SQVTM, CDR2 ANQGSEA. The CDR3 loop spans 16 amino acids. V trimming: 1 base; J trimming: 2 bases; junction bases outside the gene matches: 9. In nucleotides, the CDR3 is TGCAGCGTTGAAGGAGGGGCAGGGGGATCCACAGATACGCAGTATTTT. It is translated as CSVEGGAGGSTDTQYF.

The chain uses TRBV2 and TRBJ2-7; TRBD1 matches 7 bases. From germline, CDR1 is SNHLY and CDR2 FYNNEI. Losses at the gene ends were 4 bases for V and 3 bases for J; bases not matched to a gene: 3. The CDR3 sequence is 13 residues long. The CDR3 region has the DNA TGTGCCAGCAGTGTACAGGGGAGCTACGAGCAGTACTTC. Its protein is CASSVQGSYEQYF.

The genes are TRBV19 and TRBJ2-5, with 8 bases identical to TRBD2. The CDR3 runs to 18 residues. Germline CDR1 and CDR2: LNHDA and SQIVND (reference sequence). V shed 8 bases, J shed 0 bases, and the junction held 17 bases outside the gene matches. CDR3 protein: CASSPSRGPGGYQETQYF. CDR3 nucleotide sequence: TGTGCCAGTTCTCCTTCTCGGGGTCCGGGAGGGTACCAAGAGACCCAGTACTTC.